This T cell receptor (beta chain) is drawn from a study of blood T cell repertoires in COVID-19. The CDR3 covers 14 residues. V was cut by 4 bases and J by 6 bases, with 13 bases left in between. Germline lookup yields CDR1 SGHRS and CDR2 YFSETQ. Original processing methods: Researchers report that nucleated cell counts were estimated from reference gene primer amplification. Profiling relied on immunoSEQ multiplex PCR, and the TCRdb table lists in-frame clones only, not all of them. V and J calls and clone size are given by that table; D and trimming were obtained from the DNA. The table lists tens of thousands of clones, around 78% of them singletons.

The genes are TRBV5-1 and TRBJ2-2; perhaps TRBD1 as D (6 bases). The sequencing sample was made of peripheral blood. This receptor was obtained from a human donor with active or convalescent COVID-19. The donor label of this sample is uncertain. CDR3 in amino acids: CASSQTQGPGELFF. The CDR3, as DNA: TGCGCCAGCAGCCAGACTCAGGGGCCCGGGGAGCTGTTTTTT.